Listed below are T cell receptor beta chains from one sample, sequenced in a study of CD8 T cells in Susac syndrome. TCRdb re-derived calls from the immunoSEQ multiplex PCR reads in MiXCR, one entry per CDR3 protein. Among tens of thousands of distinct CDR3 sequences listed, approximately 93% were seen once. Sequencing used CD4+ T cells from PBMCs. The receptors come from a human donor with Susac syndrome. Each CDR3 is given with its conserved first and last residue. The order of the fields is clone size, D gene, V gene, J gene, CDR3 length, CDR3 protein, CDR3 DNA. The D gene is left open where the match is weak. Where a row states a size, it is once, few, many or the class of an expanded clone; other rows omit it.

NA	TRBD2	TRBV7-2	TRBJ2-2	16	CASRSAGTPGTGELFF	TGTGCCAGCAGATCAGCGGGGACCCCCGGGACCGGGGAGCTGTTTTTT
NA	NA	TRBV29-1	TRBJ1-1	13	CSVGADNNLEAFF	TGCAGCGTTGGGGCAGACAACAACCTTGAAGCTTTCTTT
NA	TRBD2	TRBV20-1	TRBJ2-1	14	CSAPTSGSYNEQFF	TGCAGTGCTCCGACTAGCGGGTCCTACAATGAGCAGTTCTTC
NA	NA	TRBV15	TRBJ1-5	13	CATSRQGYQPQHF	TGTGCCACCAGCAGACAGGGGTATCAGCCCCAGCATTTT
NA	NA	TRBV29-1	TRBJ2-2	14	CSVVGSLNTGELFF	TGCAGCGTTGTAGGCTCCCTCAACACCGGGGAGCTGTTTTTT
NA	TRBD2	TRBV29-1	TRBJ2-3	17	CSVRPGTSGGAFNTQYF	TGCAGCGTACGTCCCGGGACTAGCGGGGGGGCGTTTAATACGCAGTATTTT
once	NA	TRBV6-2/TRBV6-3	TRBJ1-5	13	CASFAGVGQPQHF	TGTGCCAGCTTTGCCGGGGTAGGCCAGCCCCAGCATTTT
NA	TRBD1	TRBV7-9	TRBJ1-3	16	CASSLRDRPSGNTIYF	TGTGCCAGCAGCCTCCGGGACAGGCCCTCTGGAAACACCATATATTTT
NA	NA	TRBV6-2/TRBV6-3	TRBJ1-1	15	CASKRDTGGNTEAFF	TGTGCCAGCAAACGGGACACCGGGGGGAACACTGAAGCTTTCTTT
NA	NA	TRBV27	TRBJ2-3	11	CASRSADTQYF	TGTGCCAGCCGATCGGCTGATACGCAGTATTTT
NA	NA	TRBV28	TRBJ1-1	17	CASSFPGGTIRSTEAFF	TGTGCCAGCAGTTTCCCGGGGGGGACTATACGATCCACTGAAGCTTTCTTT
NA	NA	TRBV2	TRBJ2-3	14	CASIRLVETDTQYF	TGTGCCAGCATCCGACTAGTAGAGACAGATACGCAGTATTTT
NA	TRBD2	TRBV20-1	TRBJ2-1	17	CSARPLLAGKVINEQFF	TGCAGTGCTAGACCATTGTTAGCGGGGAAGGTCATCAATGAGCAGTTCTTC